Shown below are 16 T cell receptor beta chains from a single sample sequenced in a study of blood T cell repertoires in COVID-19. Assay used: immunoSEQ multiplex PCR; TCRdb lists only in-frame clones, some missing. Of approximately 89,000 clones listed, around 85% are singletons. The specimen was peripheral blood. The receptors derive from a woman in her seventies with active or convalescent COVID-19.

V and J are TRBV28 and TRBJ1-6; TRBD1 matches at 8 bases. The CDR3 has 15 residues. Trimming cost V 6 bases and J 5 bases; bases outside gene matches: 6. In germline, CDR1 is MDHEN, CDR2 SYDVKM. For the CDR3, the DNA is TGTGCCAGCAGCCCCGTGGACAGGGATAATTCACCCCTCCACTTT. Translating gives CASSPVDRDNSPLHF.

The chain combines TRBV28 with TRBJ2-7; 7 bases are shared with TRBD2. The CDR3 consists of 14 residues. Germline trimming cut 7 bases from V and 1 base from J; bases unmatched to any gene: 7. Per germline, CDR1 MDHEN and CDR2 SYDVKM. CDR3 in amino acids: CASTTTGGSYEQYF. The CDR3 DNA reads TGTGCCAGCACCACCACCGGGGGGTCCTACGAGCAGTACTTC.

The rearrangement joins TRBV11-2 to TRBJ1-1; 7 nucleotides agree with TRBD1. This CDR3 is 15 amino acids long. Germline V gives CDR1 SGHAT, CDR2 FQNNGV. The V gene end was trimmed by 4 bases and the J gene end by 2 bases; junction bases not matched to a gene: 7. The CDR3 loop reads CASSSSRQGNTEAFF. Written as DNA, the CDR3 is TGTGCCAGCAGCTCCTCTCGACAGGGAAACACTGAAGCTTTCTTT.

The gene calls are TRBV10-2 and TRBJ2-7, with 8 bases fitting TRBD2. Per germline, CDR1 WSHSY and CDR2 SAAADI. This CDR3 contains 14 residues. V lost 6 bases and J lost 4; bases outside the gene matches: 8. The CDR3 region has the DNA TGCGCCAGCAGGGCCGGGGGGGGCGTTTACGAGCAGTACTTC. It specifies CASRAGGGVYEQYF.

The chain carries TRBV19 and TRBJ1-6, with TRBD1 matching over 7 bases. V trimming: 8 bases; J trimming: 7 bases; junction bases outside the gene matches: 8. Germline V lookup: CDR1 LNHDA, CDR2 SQIVND (reference sequence). The CDR3 length is 14 residues. The CDR3 nucleotides read TGTGCCAGTCTCGACAGGGCTCGAAATTCACCCCTCCACTTT. Amino acid sequence: CASLDRARNSPLHF. The variable domain in full, completed from reference TRBV19 and TRBJ1-6, reads DGGITQSPKYLFRKEGQNVTLSCEQNLNHDAMYWYRQDPGQGLRLIYYSQIVNDFQKGDIAEGYSVSREKKESFPLTVTSAQKNPTAFYLCASLDRARNSPLHFGNGTRLTVT.

V usage is TRBV24-1 and J usage is TRBJ1-5, with 9 bases matching TRBD1. Looked up from germline, CDR1 is KGHDR and CDR2 is SFDVKD. The CDR3 has 16 amino acids. V gave up 4 bases and J gave up 4 bases; unmatched junction bases: 7. The CDR3 DNA sequence: TGTGCCACCAGTGAACGGGGACAGGGATTGAATCAGCCCCAGCATTTT. As protein: CATSERGQGLNQPQHF.

The chain joins TRBV7-8 to TRBJ2-7; a weak D match, TRBD1 (5 bases). Germline CDR1 SGHVS, CDR2 FQNEAQ. The CDR3 runs 12 residues. V lost 4 bases and J 6 bases, leaving 10 bases between the germline ends. The DNA of the CDR3 is TGTGCCAGCAGCTCCGACAGCTCCGAGCAGTACTTC. This translates into CASSSDSSEQYF. The whole variable domain, remainder taken from reference TRBV7-8 and TRBJ2-7, is GAGVSQSPRYKVAKRGQDVALRCDPISGHVSLFWYQQALGQGPEFLTYFQNEAQLDKSGLPSDRFFAERPEGSVSTLKIQRTQQEDSAVYLCASSSDSSEQYFGPGTRLTVT.

This rearrangement joins TRBV5-1 to TRBJ1-2; no firm D call. Germline V CDR1 and CDR2: SGHRS, YFSETQ. The CDR3 is 13 residues long. Trimming shortened V by 2 bases and J by 4 bases, and 9 bases separated the two germline ends. CDR3 residues: CASSLSASYGYTF. The DNA of the CDR3 is TGCGCCAGCAGCTTAAGTGCGAGCTATGGCTACACCTTC.

The J gene is TRBJ1-1, the V gene TRBV25-1, with a possible D match to TRBD1 (5 bases). V lost 2 bases, J lost 0 bases, and 10 bases lay in between. This CDR3 region has 15 residues. Looked up from germline, CDR1 is MGHDK and CDR2 is SYGVNS. CDR3 nucleotides: TGTGCCAGCAGTGAACCTGGGGCGCTGAACACTGAAGCTTTCTTT. Protein sequence: CASSEPGALNTEAFF.

This rearrangement joins TRBV6-2 or TRBV6-3 to TRBJ1-1; 7 nucleotides agree with TRBD1. In germline, CDR1 is MNHEY, CDR2 SVGEGT. The CDR3 has 15 residues. Trimming removed 2 bases from V and 5 bases from J; junction bases left unmatched: 8. Here the CDR3 reads CASSYLRQGVTEAFF. The CDR3 DNA is TGTGCCAGCAGTTACCTTCGGCAGGGGGTTACTGAAGCTTTCTTT.

This chain joins TRBV5-4 and TRBJ1-2; D unclear. The ends were cut back, 2 bases at V and 0 bases at J, with 17 bases in the middle. Germline V gives CDR1 SGHNT, CDR2 YYREEE (reference sequence). CDR3 size: 17 residues. For the CDR3, the DNA is TGTGCCAGCAGCTTAGGCACGGACTACGTCTCTAACTATGGCTACACCTTC. Translating it yields CASSLGTDYVSNYGYTF.

The chain is built from TRBV4-2 and TRBJ1-4; D call uncertain. This CDR3 has 13 amino acids. The germline CDR1 and CDR2 sequences are LGHNA and YNFKEQ. Trimming took off 2 bases at V and 8 bases at J, with 9 bases between the two ends. The CDR3, as DNA: TGTGCCAGCAGCCAACAACACAGAGAAAAACTGTTTTTT. As protein: CASSQQHREKLFF.

CDR3 coding DNA: TGTGCCAGCAGCTTATCCAGGGGAAGCCAAGAGACCCAGTACTTC. Protein product: CASSLSRGSQETQYF. V gene TRBV7-2 combines with J gene TRBJ2-5; weak D call: TRBD1 (6 bases). Trimming shortened V by 2 bases and J by 1 base, and 11 bases separated the two germline ends. The CDR3 length is 15 residues. Germline V CDR1 and CDR2: SGHTA, FQGNSA. The whole variable domain, remainder taken from reference TRBV7-2 and TRBJ2-5, is GAGVSQSPSNKVTEKGKDVELRCDPISGHTALYWYRQSLGQGLEFLIYFQGNSAPDKSGLPSDRFSAERTGGSVSTLTIQRTQQEDSAVYLCASSLSRGSQETQYFGPGTRLLVL.

The V and J genes are TRBV4-2 and TRBJ1-1; 10 nucleotides align to TRBD1. V shed 4 bases, J shed 0 bases, and the junction held 8 bases outside the gene matches. This CDR3 contains 17 residues. Looked up from germline, CDR1 is LGHNA and CDR2 is YNFKEQ. The CDR3 loop reads CASSPPGQGPMNTEAFF. The CDR3 region has the DNA TGTGCCAGCAGCCCCCCGGGACAGGGGCCCATGAACACTGAAGCTTTCTTT.

The CDR3 bases are TGTGCCAGTAGTATCGGGGGGAGTAGCAATCAGCCCCAGCATTTT. Its protein is CASSIGGSSNQPQHF. The chain recombines TRBV19 with TRBJ1-5; TRBD1 is a possible D gene (5 bases). Trimming removed 3 bases at V and 0 bases at J, with 9 bases between. The CDR3 extends over 15 amino acids. From germline, CDR1 is LNHDA and CDR2 SQIVND (reference sequence).

This sequence joins TRBV4-2 and TRBJ2-7; 9 bases are a match to TRBD1. With 1 base clipped from V and 2 bases from J, the junction kept 6 bases outside the gene matches. This CDR3 is built from 16 residues. Germline CDR1 and CDR2: LGHNA and YNFKEQ. CDR3 region: CASSQGDRVGAYEQYF. DNA of the CDR3: TGTGCCAGCAGCCAAGGGGACAGGGTCGGGGCCTACGAGCAGTACTTC.